A selection of T cell receptor beta chains follows, all from one sample in a study of OX40 agonist ivuxolimab in advanced cancers. The method was immunoSEQ multiplex PCR; TCRdb's version includes in-frame clones alone and lacks a portion of them. The sample has over 60,000 clones, roughly 90% seen once. Here the sequenced sample was CD4+ or CD8+ T cells sorted from blood, taken in a trial of the OX40 agonist ivuxolimab. All receptors derive from an adult with an advanced solid tumor such as melanoma, head and neck, liver or kidney cancer. Each CDR3 is given with its conserved first and last residue. Fields, in order: D gene, J gene, V gene, clone size, CDR3 protein, CDR3 DNA. The D gene is left open where the match is weak. For some rows the clone size is stated as once, few or many, or as a class when expanded; others skip it.

>NA|TRBJ2-1|TRBV6-1|NA
CASRNRDPANEQFF
TGTGCCAGCAGAAACAGGGATCCGGCCAATGAGCAGTTCTTC
>NA|TRBJ1-4|TRBV5-6|NA
CASSLGRGNEKLFF
TGTGCCAGCAGCTTGGGGAGGGGTAATGAAAAACTGTTTTTT
>NA|TRBJ1-1|TRBV27|NA
CASSSWGGGMNTEAFF
TGTGCCAGCAGTTCCTGGGGAGGAGGGATGAACACTGAAGCTTTCTTT
>NA|TRBJ2-1|TRBV7-9|NA
CASSLAQGSNEQFF
TGTGCCAGCAGCTTAGCTCAGGGGAGCAATGAGCAGTTCTTC
>NA|TRBJ2-5|TRBV19|NA
CASSIEETQYF
TGTGCCAGTAGTATCGAAGAGACCCAGTACTTC
>NA|TRBJ2-6|TRBV7-2|NA
CASGAGGANVLTF
TGTGCCAGCGGCGCCGGTGGGGCCAACGTCCTGACTTTC
>NA|TRBJ2-1|TRBV29-1|NA
CSVEVWNEQFF
TGCAGCGTTGAAGTTTGGAATGAGCAGTTCTTC
>NA|TRBJ1-2|TRBV27|NA
CASSLSILRGYTF
TGTGCCAGCAGTTTGAGCATATTGCGGGGCTACACCTTC
>NA|TRBJ2-6|TRBV9|once
CASSVANSGANVLTF
TGTGCCAGCAGCGTAGCGAACTCTGGGGCCAACGTCCTGACTTTC
>NA|TRBJ2-5|TRBV29-1|NA
CSGQRGAETQYF
TGCAGCGGCCAAAGGGGGGCAGAGACCCAGTACTTC
>NA|TRBJ2-3|TRBV4-2|once
CASRGDGGTDTQYF
TGTGCCAGCAGGGGGGACGGGGGCACAGATACGCAGTATTTT
>NA|TRBJ2-7|TRBV10-2|NA
CASRSGSYEQYF
TGCGCCAGCCGTAGCGGATCCTACGAGCAGTACTTC
>NA|TRBJ2-3|TRBV29-1|NA
CSVADGQFTDTQYF
TGCAGCGTGGCCGATGGACAGTTCACAGATACGCAGTATTTT
>NA|TRBJ1-1|TRBV30|few
CAGEQGGYTEAFF
TGTGCCGGTGAACAGGGAGGGTACACTGAAGCTTTCTTT
>NA|TRBJ2-7|TRBV18|NA
CASSPLREAEQYF
TGTGCCAGCTCACCACTCCGAGAGGCCGAGCAGTACTTC
>TRBD2|TRBJ2-7|TRBV7-9|NA
CASSPGTSGSNEQYF
TGTGCCAGCAGCCCCGGGACTAGCGGGTCAAACGAGCAGTACTTC
>TRBD1|TRBJ2-4|TRBV7-2|NA
CTSSLGRGSNIQYF
TGTACCAGCAGCTTAGGCAGGGGGAGTAACATTCAGTACTTC
>NA|TRBJ2-1|TRBV7-6|NA
CASSSPSPNGEQFF
TGTGCCAGCAGCTCCCCCTCTCCTAACGGCGAGCAGTTCTTC
>TRBD1|TRBJ2-7|TRBV10-3|NA
CAISAGLQQGTYEQYF
TGTGCCATCAGTGCTGGACTGCAACAGGGGACCTACGAGCAGTACTTC
>TRBD2|TRBJ2-1|TRBV10-3|NA
CAISEGGRNEQFF
TGTGCCATCAGTGAAGGCGGGAGAAATGAGCAGTTCTTC
>NA|TRBJ2-7|TRBV6-6|NA
CASRSEVGSYEQYF
TGTGCCAGCAGAAGTGAAGTGGGGAGCTACGAGCAGTACTTC
>NA|TRBJ1-1|TRBV19|NA
CASSQQVNTEAFF
TGTGCCAGTAGTCAACAGGTGAACACTGAAGCTTTCTTT
>NA|TRBJ1-3|TRBV7-2|NA
CASSLAAGISGNTIYF
TGTGCCAGCAGCTTAGCGGCAGGCATCTCTGGAAACACCATATATTTT
>NA|TRBJ2-7|TRBV27|NA
CASSLGYEQYF
TGTGCCAGCAGTTTAGGCTACGAGCAGTACTTC
>NA|TRBJ2-7|TRBV7-8|NA
CASSLVETYEQYF
TGTGCCAGCAGCTTAGTTGAGACGTACGAGCAGTACTTC
>NA|TRBJ2-5|TRBV18|NA
CASSPLNYQGSGEQYF
TGTGCCAGCTCACCACTCAACTACCAGGGATCGGGAGAGCAGTACTTC
>NA|TRBJ2-1|TRBV19|NA
CASSLVSGPYNEQFF
TGTGCCAGTAGTCTGGTCAGCGGTCCTTACAATGAGCAGTTCTTC
>TRBD1|TRBJ1-2|TRBV4-1|NA
CASSQGQTGGYGYTF
TGCGCCAGCAGCCAAGGGCAGACAGGGGGCTATGGCTACACCTTC
>TRBD1|TRBJ1-1|TRBV7-8|NA
CASIGRTGGAPIAEAFF
TGTGCCAGCATCGGCCGGACAGGGGGCGCCCCAATCGCTGAAGCTTTCTTT